Listed here are 27 T cell receptor beta chains from one sample, sequenced in a study of shared clonotypes between healthy human individuals. Clones were sequenced by immunoSEQ multiplex PCR, and TCRdb holds only the in-frame ones, with some missing. This sample yields hundreds of thousands of clones, of which more than 70% are seen a single time; about 1.8% belongs to the top ten. Sequenced: memory CD4+ T cells sorted from blood. Sample subset: CD45RA-negative fraction. The receptors stem from a woman aged 25-40 years in good health.

V is TRBV11-3 and J is TRBJ2-4, with D unclear. V lost 4 bases and J 8 bases, leaving 9 bases between the germline ends. The CDR3 consists of 12 residues. Germline values: CDR1 SGHNT, CDR2 YENEEA. The DNA of the CDR3 is TGTGCCAGCAGCTCGAATGGGGACATTCAGTACTTC. Translation: CASSSNGDIQYF.

This clone was seen only once. DNA of the CDR3: TGTGCCAGCAGACCGGGACCGGCATCATCGCCCCAGCATTTT. Protein sequence: CASRPGPASSPQHF. The chain has TRBV27 and TRBJ1-5; D may be TRBD1 (5 bases). In germline, CDR1 is MNHEY, CDR2 SMNVEV (reference sequence). This CDR3 is 14 amino acids long. V was clipped by 6 bases and J by 9 bases, with 18 bases between them.

The DNA for the CDR3 is TGTGCCAGCAGTTTCATGGGAGGCTACACCTTC. Translating gives CASSFMGGYTF. V gene TRBV28 combines with J gene TRBJ1-2; unclear D gene. CDR3 length: 11 residues. The germline V gene has CDR1 MDHEN and CDR2 SYDVKM. The V gene lost 3 bases and the J gene lost 8 bases, with 7 bases spanning the gap.

This clone was seen a few times. This chain uses TRBV5-4 with TRBJ2-3; D assignment may be TRBD1 or TRBD2 (5 bases each). V was trimmed by 4 bases and J by 6 bases, leaving 21 bases between them. From germline, CDR1 is SGHNT and CDR2 YYREEE (reference sequence). The CDR3 has 16 residues. The CDR3 protein is CASSRGTTWATDTQYF. The CDR3 DNA sequence: TGTGCCAGCAGCCGTGGGACCACATGGGCTACGGATACGCAGTATTTT.

The rearrangement uses TRBV5-1 and TRBJ1-4; maybe TRBD1 (6 bases). This CDR3 has 15 amino acids. Germline V gene data show CDR1 as SGHRS and CDR2 as YFSETQ. V lost 3 bases and J lost 7, with 16 bases in between. In DNA, the CDR3 is TGCGCCAGCAGCTCCACTGGGGGCCGGGGTGAAAAACTGTTTTTT. Translation gives CASSSTGGRGEKLFF. Together with reference TRBV5-1 and TRBJ1-4, the CDR3 gives the full variable domain: KAGVTQTPRYLIKTRGQQVTLSCSPISGHRSVSWYQQTPGQGLQFLFEYFSETQRNKGNFPGRFSGRQFSNSRSEMNVSTLELGDSALYLCASSSTGGRGEKLFFGSGTQLSVL.

The gene calls are TRBV10-1 and TRBJ2-7; 8 bases map to TRBD2. The CDR3 sequence is 17 residues long. With 0 bases clipped from V and 0 bases from J, the junction kept 7 bases outside the gene matches. Germline CDR1 is WNHNN and CDR2 is SYGVQD (reference sequence). The CDR3 sequence: CASSESLSGGPSYEQYF. The DNA of the CDR3 is TGCGCCAGCAGTGAGTCGCTGAGCGGGGGACCCTCCTACGAGCAGTACTTC.

The genes are TRBV5-8 and TRBJ1-2, with D perhaps TRBD1 (6 bases). The germline V gene has CDR1 SGHTS and CDR2 YDEGEE. The CDR3 has 14 amino acids. The V end lost 5 bases, the J end lost 5 bases, and 16 bases lay between the germline ends. In nucleotides, the CDR3 is TGTGCCAGCAGTTCCGGGACACTACCTTATGGCTACACCTTC. Amino acids: CASSSGTLPYGYTF.

Only a few counts were recorded for this clone. The J gene is TRBJ1-5, the V gene TRBV11-2; TRBD1 is a possible D gene (6 bases). The V gene lost 5 bases and the J gene lost 3 bases, with 14 bases spanning the gap. This CDR3 has 15 residues. Germline V gene sequence: CDR1 SGHAT, CDR2 FQNNGV. CDR3: CASSVTGGDNQPQHF. The DNA of the CDR3 is TGTGCCAGCAGCGTGACAGGAGGAGACAATCAGCCCCAGCATTTT.

V usage is TRBV19 and J usage is TRBJ2-7, with D uncertain. This CDR3 spans 17 amino acids. The germline CDR1 and CDR2 sequences are LNHDA and SQIVND (reference sequence). V was pared by 3 bases and J by 4 bases, with 22 bases between. The chain's CDR3 is CASSISGFSGQLYEQYF. DNA of the CDR3: TGTGCCAGTAGTATCAGTGGCTTTTCGGGCCAGTTGTACGAGCAGTACTTC. Based on the CDR3 plus reference TRBV19 and TRBJ2-7, the full variable domain is DGGITQSPKYLFRKEGQNVTLSCEQNLNHDAMYWYRQDPGQGLRLIYYSQIVNDFQKGDIAEGYSVSREKKESFPLTVTSAQKNPTAFYLCASSISGFSGQLYEQYFGPGTRLTVT.

As for this clone: Distinct nucleotide sequences in the sample also encode this CDR3. The chain links TRBV18 to TRBJ1-3; D is unresolved. Trimming pared 3 bases from V and 0 bases from J, leaving 9 bases between. Germline V CDR1 and CDR2: KGHSH, LQKENI. The CDR3 consists of 15 residues. The CDR3 coding sequence is TGTGCCAGCTCACCGACGGCCAGCTCTGGAAACACCATATATTTT. Protein: CASSPTASSGNTIYF. The complete variable domain, with remaining parts taken from reference TRBV18 and TRBJ1-3, reads NAGVMQNPRHLVRRRGQEARLRCSPMKGHSHVYWYRQLPEEGLKFMVYLQKENIIDESGMPKERFSAEFPKEGPSILRIQQVVRGDSAAYFCASSPTASSGNTIYFGEGSWLTVV.

The V and J genes are TRBV27 and TRBJ2-7; D perhaps matches TRBD1 (5 bases). Deletions cut 1 base from V and 4 bases from J, with 8 bases between. The germline CDR1 and CDR2 sequences are MNHEY and SMNVEV (reference sequence). The CDR3 covers 13 residues. The CDR3 DNA follows: TGTGCCAGCAGTTTATATCCAGGGTACGAGCAGTACTTC. Translating it yields CASSLYPGYEQYF.

The V gene is TRBV28, the J gene TRBJ2-1; 9 nucleotides align to TRBD2. The CDR3 sequence is 17 residues long. Germline V gene data show CDR1 as MDHEN and CDR2 as SYDVKM. The ends lost 8 bases at V and 9 bases at J; junction bases unmatched: 20. The CDR3 sequence is CASYYDAGGGGSSEQFF. The CDR3 DNA follows: TGTGCCAGCTACTACGACGCGGGAGGGGGAGGTTCTAGTGAGCAGTTCTTC.

The V gene is TRBV5-1, the J gene TRBJ1-3; TRBD1 is a possible D gene (6 bases). Trimming removed 4 bases at V and 1 base at J, with 9 bases between. This CDR3 region has 14 residues. From germline, CDR1 is SGHRS and CDR2 YFSETQ. CDR3 bases: TGCGCCAGCAGCCGACAGGTATCTGGAAACACCATATATTTT. It codes for CASSRQVSGNTIYF.

The chain carries TRBV15 and TRBJ2-5, with 7 positions matching TRBD1. The CDR3 is 15 residues long. V lost 4 bases to trimming and J lost 0 bases; unmatched junction nucleotides: 5. From germline, CDR1 is LNHNV and CDR2 YYDKDF (reference sequence). The CDR3 nucleotides read TGTGCCACCAGCAAACAGACAGGGTACCAAGAGACCCAGTACTTC. Encoded protein: CATSKQTGYQETQYF.

V and J are TRBV18 and TRBJ2-2; the D is unclear. The CDR3 sequence is 13 residues long. V lost 2 bases and J 6 bases, leaving 7 bases between the germline ends. In germline, CDR1 is KGHSH, CDR2 LQKENI. The CDR3 spells CASSPSLSGELFF. CDR3 bases: TGTGCCAGCTCACCAAGTTTATCCGGGGAGCTGTTTTTT.

This clone is a singleton in its sample. This chain joins TRBV27 and TRBJ2-3; D may be TRBD2 (5 bases). The ends were cut back, 2 bases at V and 2 bases at J, with 14 bases in the middle. Germline V gene lookup returns CDR1 MNHEY and CDR2 SMNVEV (reference sequence). The CDR3 spans 16 residues. The CDR3 here is CASSLRASRSTDTQYF. In nucleotides, the CDR3 is TGTGCCAGCAGTTTAAGGGCTAGCCGATCCACAGATACGCAGTATTTT.

V gene TRBV11-2 combines with J gene TRBJ1-1, with unresolved D. Germline values: CDR1 SGHAT, CDR2 FQNNGV. The CDR3 consists of 13 residues. Trimming cost V 2 bases and J 6 bases, with 10 bases left between them. The CDR3 loop is CASSLSKQPEAFF. The CDR3 nucleotides read TGTGCCAGCAGCTTAAGCAAACAGCCTGAAGCTTTCTTT.

The chain recombines TRBV30 with TRBJ1-5; 8 bases agree with TRBD1. From germline, CDR1 is GTSNPN and CDR2 SVGIG (reference sequence). This CDR3 contains 16 residues. V trimming: 0 bases; J trimming: 0 bases; junction bases outside the gene matches: 4. The CDR3 nucleotides read TGTGCCTGGAGTGTAAGGACAGGGTATAGCAATCAGCCCCAGCATTTT. Translated, it gives CAWSVRTGYSNQPQHF.

The chain links TRBV19 to TRBJ1-1; 7 nucleotides line up with TRBD1. Looked up from germline, CDR1 is LNHDA and CDR2 is SQIVND (reference sequence). The CDR3 length is 13 residues. V shed 5 bases and J 7 bases; nucleotides not matched to a gene: 7. The CDR3 region is CASSPSRGNEAFF. CDR3 nucleotides: TGTGCCAGTAGTCCGTCCAGGGGGAATGAAGCTTTCTTT.

The gene calls are TRBV7-2 and TRBJ2-2; 7 bases match TRBD1. The germline CDR1 and CDR2 sequences are SGHTA and FQGNSA. Trimming at V came to 2 bases and at J to 7 bases, leaving 4 bases not matched to a gene. The CDR3 contains 14 residues. The CDR3: CASSLIQGFGELFF. The CDR3 DNA reads TGTGCCAGCAGCTTAATACAGGGGTTCGGGGAGCTGTTTTTT.

The chain couples TRBV11-3 to TRBJ2-7, with D possibly matching TRBD2 (6 bases). CDR3 length: 13 residues. Germline CDR1 SGHNT, CDR2 YENEEA. Trimming took 5 bases from V and 5 from J, leaving 13 bases between them. CDR3 nucleotides: TGTGCCAGCAGCGGCGGGGTACGCAACGAGCAGTACTTC. Protein sequence: CASSGGVRNEQYF.

This clone was found many times. The genes are TRBV28 and TRBJ2-6; 7 positions match TRBD1. This CDR3 spans 20 amino acids. Germline lookup yields CDR1 MDHEN and CDR2 SYDVKM. The V gene end was trimmed by 7 bases and the J gene end by 0 bases; junction bases not matched to a gene: 18. CDR3 DNA sequence: TGTGCCAGCACCCCCCTGCTAGAGGACAGGAGCTTCTCTGGGGCCAACGTCCTGACTTTC. Translation gives CASTPLLEDRSFSGANVLTF. Supplemented by reference TRBV28 and TRBJ2-6, the full variable domain reads DVKVTQSSRYLVKRTGEKVFLECVQDMDHENMFWYRQDPGLGLRLIYFSYDVKMKEKGDIPEGYSVSREKKERFSLILESASTNQTSMYLCASTPLLEDRSFSGANVLTFGAGSRLTVL.

The chain links TRBV15 to TRBJ1-2, with 7 nucleotides matching TRBD1. The CDR3 has 17 residues. Germline loops: CDR1 LNHNV, CDR2 YYDKDF (reference sequence). V was pared by 0 bases and J by 2 bases, with 9 bases of the junction left unmatched. CDR3 residues: CATSRERNRGLNYGYTF. For the CDR3, the DNA is TGTGCCACCAGCAGAGAACGGAACAGGGGACTGAACTATGGCTACACCTTC.

The sample holds a few counts of this clone. The chain combines TRBV11-2 with TRBJ2-1, with D possibly TRBD2 on 6 matching bases. The CDR3 covers 14 residues. V lost 4 bases, J lost 4 bases, and 11 bases lay in between. The germline CDR1 and CDR2 sequences are SGHAT and FQNNGV. The CDR3 DNA reads TGTGCCAGCAGCTCCCGGGACTCTTACAATGAGCAGTTCTTC. Amino acids: CASSSRDSYNEQFF.

The V call is TRBV5-1, the J call TRBJ2-7; 7 positions agree with TRBD2. V shed 0 bases, J shed 6 bases, and the junction held 12 bases outside the gene matches. Per the germline V gene, CDR1 is SGHRS and CDR2 is YFSETQ. The CDR3 contains 16 residues. The CDR3 sequence: CASSLELAAKGGEQYF. DNA of the CDR3: TGCGCCAGCAGCTTGGAGCTAGCGGCCAAAGGCGGCGAGCAGTACTTC.

J is TRBJ1-3 and V is TRBV6-5; D might be TRBD1 (5 bases). Germline CDR1 reads MNHEY; CDR2 reads SVGAGI. V lost 8 bases and J lost 0, with 14 bases in between. The CDR3 contains 15 residues. CDR3 sequence (DNA): TGTGCCAGCCGCAGCGGGGGGAACTCTGGAAACACCATATATTTT. This translates into CASRSGGNSGNTIYF.

The chain carries TRBV4-2 and TRBJ2-7; D gene uncertain. The V gene's germline CDR1 is LGHNA and CDR2 YNFKEQ. The CDR3 has 18 residues. The V end was cut by 0 bases, the J end by 1 base, with 19 bases between. The CDR3 loop is CASSQDGERGEWSYEQYF. In nucleotides, the CDR3 is TGTGCCAGCAGCCAAGATGGGGAACGAGGCGAGTGGTCCTACGAGCAGTACTTC.